The sequence of this T cell receptor (beta chain) was determined in a study of blood T cell repertoires in COVID-19. The V gene lost 6 bases and the J gene lost 2 bases, with 16 bases spanning the gap. CDR3 length: 16 residues. Germline CDR1 and CDR2: MNHEY and SVGEGT. The table came from immunoSEQ multiplex PCR; TCRdb's copy has only in-frame clones and leaves some out. The sample has 150,000 to 200,000 clones; about 89% are singletons. This chain links TRBV6-2 or TRBV6-3 with TRBJ2-2, with D perhaps TRBD1 (5 bases). The sample comprised PBMCs or T cells enriched from blood (not recorded which). The TCR originated in a woman aged 18-30 years who had recovered from COVID-19. CDR3 DNA: TGTGCCAGCAGCCCTCCGGCAGGGCCTAACACCGGGGAGCTGTTTTTT. Its protein product is CASSPPAGPNTGELFF.